The source of this T cell receptor beta chain is a study of Ad26.COV2.S vaccination and SARS-CoV-2 variants. About the study: By the intramuscular route, Ad26.COV2.S was given once, or twice 56 days apart.

The CDR3 is 15 amino acids. Trimming shortened V by 5 bases and J by 0 bases, and 9 bases separated the two germline ends. Germline CDR1 SGHDT, CDR2 YYEEEE. Treatment reported: over 15 received Ad26.COV2.S at low or high dose, single or two shots; 5 received placebo; per-sample allocation not given. Collection of samples fell on day 63 after the first vaccine or placebo injection. The assay was immunoSEQ multiplex PCR, and TCRdb's table has in-frame clones only and misses some. The data contain approximately 410,000 clones, roughly 90% of them seen just once; the ten biggest clones take up 3.5% to 4%.

This receptor was obtained from a person aged 18-60 years who received the Ad26.COV2.S COVID-19 vaccine or a placebo. J is TRBJ2-6 and V is TRBV5-6, with a tentative D call TRBD2 (6 bases). The sequencing used peripheral blood, collected in a trial of Ad26.COV2.S vaccine versus placebo. The CDR3: CASRGRSSGANVLTF. Written as DNA, the CDR3 is TGTGCCAGCAGGGGGAGGAGCTCTGGGGCCAACGTCCTGACTTTC.